Reported below is one T cell receptor (beta chain). This receptor's antigen is unknown. One base away there is no much larger clone; base qualities are not given. These data belong to a study of regulatory T cells in long-lasting Graves disease (dated by TCRdb to about 2021). Looking at the study overall: In the newly diagnosed Graves' disease group, patients had been taking antithyroid drugs for less than 3 months. A total of roughly 35 samples underwent TCR sequencing: about 13 from persistent and roughly 20 from newly diagnosed Graves' disease patients. The study was conducted in China and was registered as a clinical trial. Peripheral blood TCR sequencing and RNA sequencing compared persistent Graves' disease patients with newly diagnosed Graves' disease patients. Findings and caveats that apply to the study as a whole: TRBV28, TRBJ1-2 and TRBJ2-5 were preferentially used in persistent disease, while TRBV20-1 and TRBJ2-1 were favored in newly diagnosed disease. Persistent patients shared more public clonotypes among themselves (2,741) than newly diagnosed patients did (about 900). Only the TCR beta chain was sequenced and analyzed. The authors noted that the small sample size was a limitation that may lower accuracy. Peripheral blood alone was examined, since thyroid tissue, which constituted the primary lesion, could not be accessed. Lower TCR Shannon entropy and fewer highly expanded clones were observed in persistent Graves' disease patients than in newly diagnosed patients, which suggested clonal expansion.

CDR1 and CDR2, per the germline V gene (reference sequence), are LNHDA and SQIVND. Unmatched junction bases come to 10, with V trimmed by 5 bases and J by 4 bases. The CDR3, from cysteine to phenylalanine, totals 15 residues. Kept here is only the CDR3 DNA, which spans 45 bases and is read in frame from base 1. What this sample's time point label stands for: newly diagnosed GD, antithyroid drugs for less than 3 months. For both TCR sequencing and RNA sequencing, RNA was extracted from PBMCs using TRIzol. The diagnosis of Graves' disease followed American Thyroid Association guidelines. Patients were recruited from an endocrinology department in Xi'an, China. Each patient gave roughly 8.4 milliliters of peripheral blood, collected in an EDTA anticoagulant tube. Ficoll Paque Plus density gradient separation was used to isolate PBMCs, and no further T cell sorting was performed. An Agilent 2100 Bioanalyzer and agarose gel were used to check RNA quality, while a NanoDrop 2000 measured RNA concentration.

The library was obtained by multiplex PCR. Sequencer: Illumina HiSeq 4000. To build TCR beta libraries, CDR3 regions were amplified by Arm-PCR using iRepertoire HTBI primers. Before sequencing, the PCR products underwent gel purification. Per the authors' processing: Across samples, around 62 TRBV and 15 or so TRBJ segments were identified and used for gene usage analysis of CDR3 amino acid clonotypes. Filtered high-quality paired reads were merged into contigs using COPE and FqMerger. BLAST was used to align contigs to the IMGT TRBV, TRBD and TRBJ reference genes, and CDR3 was defined following IMGT. Any clonotype with a frequency above 0.1% was classified as a highly expanded clone. Repertoire diversity was measured by Shannon entropy, and V-J evenness by the Gini coefficient. Clonotypes shared by more than one individual were considered public. Starting from the raw public reads, TCRdb applied fastp trimming at Q25, assembled clones with MiXCR and retained in-frame beta chains. Entries that share a CDR3 protein sequence are merged under the most common genes and DNA. The V and J calls and clone size come from TCRdb's table, not from the authors' own analysis. The sample yields some 500,000 distinct CDR3 sequences; around an eighth were counted once. The ten largest clones represent roughly a tenth of the sample.

These data also featured in a second study, about T cells in Graves' hyperthyroidism and ophthalmopathy. That second publication adds: Graves' hyperthyroidism was defined as stable when no progression to ophthalmopathy occurred over 18 months of follow-up. Hyperthyroidism patients were newly diagnosed, with disease duration under 2 months, and aged 18 to 65 years. Patients with uncontrolled infections, other autoimmune diseases, pregnancy or lactation were excluded. Diagnoses were established on the basis of clinical symptoms, serum thyroxine and TRAb, thyroid ultrasound, and orbital computed tomography. The TCR CDR3 was subjected to a first round of RT-PCR using the HTBI primer set and the Qiagen OneStep RT-PCR kit. Most expanded thyroid clonotypes (frequency above 0.001) were also found in blood, which suggests that blood repertoires may mirror thyroid immune responses. In cross-validation, a model built on a 13 V-J signature told ophthalmopathy apart from stable hyperthyroidism with over 85% sensitivity and about 81% specificity, and in testing the same model reached 80%/75%. During validation, the model predicted progression to ophthalmopathy a median of approximately 6.5 months ahead of onset, with around 71% sensitivity and less than 85% specificity. TCR V-J signatures able to tell the groups apart were searched for in a discovery cohort of some 97 patients, of whom more than 40 had Graves' ophthalmopathy and 57 had stable Graves' hyperthyroidism. Whether ophthalmopathy could be predicted prospectively was tested in an independent validation cohort made up of 18 to 20 hyperthyroidism patients plus 17 patients who later progressed to ophthalmopathy. The approximately 100 discovery patients were divided at random into training and test sets in a 7:3 ratio. Thyroid tissue and blood T-cell repertoires from six or seven Graves' hyperthyroidism patients were also compared in the study. After blood sampling, hyperthyroidism patients were treated with methimazole at a starting dose of 30 mg daily, and ophthalmopathy patients were treated with high-dose intravenous methylprednisolone. A second multiplex PCR round built the libraries, followed by size selection and purification. Paired-end sequencing of the libraries was performed with 100 bp reads on an Illumina HiSeq2000. SOAPnuke was used to process the raw data, throwing out any read that contained adapters or uncalled bases, had a mean Phred below 15, or lacked an exact constant-primer or identifier match. High-quality paired reads were merged with COPE v1.2.5, and unique nucleotide sequences were defined as clonotypes. Clonotypes were aligned to IMGT TRBV, TRBD and TRBJ reference segments using MiTCR v1.1. The analysis included only V-J combinations with a frequency above 0.0001, which together covered roughly 99% of the repertoires. The TCS score was defined as the ratio of F50 (clonal expansion) to E x V (chaos), calculated using BLOSUM62-based TCRdist between CDR3 peptides within each V-J. Welch's t-statistics and random forest reduced just over 500 V-J features to 10 to 15, which were used in a naive Bayes classifier (R e1071). No statistical method was used to set the sample size in advance, and investigators knew the group allocation. TCR Vbeta CDR3 sequencing of 120 to 150 peripheral blood samples (43 ophthalmopathy, roughly 72 hyperthyroidism and around 17 progressor patients) is reported in the paper.

The sequence is built from TRBV19 and TRBJ2-5; 7 central bases correspond to TRBD1. The receptor comes from a man younger than 40 with Graves disease. Donor details come from another sample of the same person, matched by shared clones. The input for sequencing was peripheral blood mononuclear cells (PBMCs), taken at new diagnosis, from a patient treated with antithyroid drugs. Here the CDR3 is given as CASSATGEPRETQYF. The DNA sequence follows: TGTGCCAGTAGTGCCACAGGGGAGCCCCGAGAGACCCAGTACTTC. The variable domain in full, with residues beyond the CDR3 obtained from the reference TRBV19 and TRBJ2-5 genes, is DGGITQSPKYLFRKEGQNVTLSCEQNLNHDAMYWYRQDPGQGLRLIYYSQIVNDFQKGDIAEGYSVSREKKESFPLTVTSAQKNPTAFYLCASSATGEPRETQYFGPGTRLLVL.